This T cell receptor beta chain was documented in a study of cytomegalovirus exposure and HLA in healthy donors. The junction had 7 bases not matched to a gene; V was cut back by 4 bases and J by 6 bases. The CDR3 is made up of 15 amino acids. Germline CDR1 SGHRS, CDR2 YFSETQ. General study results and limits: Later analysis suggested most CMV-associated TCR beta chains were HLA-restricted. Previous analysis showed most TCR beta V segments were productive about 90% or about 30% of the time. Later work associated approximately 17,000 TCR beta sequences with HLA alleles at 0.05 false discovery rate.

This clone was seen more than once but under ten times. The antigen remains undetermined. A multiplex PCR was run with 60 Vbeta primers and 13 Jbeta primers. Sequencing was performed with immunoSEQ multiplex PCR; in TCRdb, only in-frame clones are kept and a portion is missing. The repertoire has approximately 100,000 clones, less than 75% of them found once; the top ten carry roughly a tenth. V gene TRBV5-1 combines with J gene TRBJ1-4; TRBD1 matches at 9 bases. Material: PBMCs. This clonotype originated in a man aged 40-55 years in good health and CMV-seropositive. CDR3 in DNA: TGCGCCAGCAGCCCCGACAGGGGGAGTTATGAAAAACTGTTTTTT. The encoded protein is CASSPDRGSYEKLFF.